Shown below are 15 T cell receptor beta chains from a single sample sequenced in a study of shared clonotypes between healthy human individuals. The naive CD8 subset, CD45RO-negative cells positively selected for CCR7, excluded terminally differentiated effector memory CD45RA+ cells. Sequencing was performed with immunoSEQ multiplex PCR; in TCRdb, only in-frame clones are kept and a portion is missing. The sample holds roughly 770,000 clones; 96% are singletons and the top ten take less than 0.25%. Sequencing was done on a sample of naive CD8+ T cells sorted from blood. The receptors come from a man aged 25 to 45 in good health.

V and J are TRBV27 and TRBJ2-1; 10 nucleotides align to TRBD2. The CDR3 sequence is 19 residues long. Germline lookup yields CDR1 MNHEY and CDR2 SMNVEV (reference sequence). With 3 bases clipped from V and 0 bases from J, the junction kept 11 bases outside the gene matches. The CDR3, as DNA: TGTGCCAGCAGTTTCACTTTAGCGGGAGGTTCAAGCTCCTACAATGAGCAGTTCTTC. This codes for CASSFTLAGGSSSYNEQFF.

This chain joins TRBV11-2 and TRBJ2-2; maybe TRBD2 (5 bases). CDR3 length: 15 residues. V lost 5 bases to trimming and J lost 1 base, with 11 bases between them. Germline lookup yields CDR1 SGHAT and CDR2 FQNNGV. The CDR3 loop reads CASSPDRENTGELFF. The CDR3 coding sequence is TGTGCCAGCAGCCCCGACCGGGAGAACACCGGGGAGCTGTTTTTT.

The count of this clone is one. The CDR3 DNA reads TGCAGCGTTGAAGCCACGGGACAGTCCTACGAGCAGTACTTC. Its protein product is CSVEATGQSYEQYF. The genes are TRBV29-1 and TRBJ2-7, with 7 bases identical to TRBD1. Germline trimming cut 1 base from V and 1 base from J; bases unmatched to any gene: 4. Germline V lookup: CDR1 SQVTM, CDR2 ANQGSEA. The CDR3 totals 14 residues.

V and J are TRBV4-3 and TRBJ2-1; tentatively, D is TRBD2 (5 bases). Germline V CDR1 and CDR2: LGHNA, YSLEER. CDR3 length equals 16 residues. Trimming shortened V by 1 base and J by 7 bases, and 17 bases separated the two germline ends. The DNA of the CDR3 is TGCGCCAGCAGCCAAGCTCCGACCGAGAGGGTGAATGAGCAGTTCTTC. Translating gives CASSQAPTERVNEQFF.

The chain uses TRBV7-9 and TRBJ2-7; no definite D call. Germline CDR1 SEHNR, CDR2 FQNEAQ (reference sequence). The CDR3 runs 14 residues. V dropped 5 bases and J dropped 3 bases, with 14 bases sitting between them. CDR3 in amino acids: CASSRSLSDYEQYF. The CDR3 DNA is TGTGCCAGCAGCCGGTCCCTTTCGGACTACGAGCAGTACTTC. The variable domain in full, completed from reference TRBV7-9 and TRBJ2-7, reads DTGVSQNPRHKITKRGQNVTFRCDPISEHNRLYWYRQTLGQGPEFLTYFQNEAQLEKSRLLSDRFSAERPKGSFSTLEIQRTEQGDSAMYLCASSRSLSDYEQYFGPGTRLTVT.

The chain uses TRBV4-3 and TRBJ2-2; D is unclear. The length of the CDR3 is 14 residues. Per germline, CDR1 LGHNA and CDR2 YSLEER. The V end was cut by 0 bases, the J end by 7 bases, with 9 bases between. The CDR3 DNA reads as TGCGCCAGCAGCCAAGATACGGCGTTCGGGGAGCTGTTTTTT. It translates to CASSQDTAFGELFF.

The chain employs TRBV5-5 and TRBJ2-1, with 7 bases that match TRBD1. CDR3 size: 16 residues. V trimming: 2 bases; J trimming: 2 bases; junction bases outside the gene matches: 7. CDR1 is SGHKS, CDR2 YYEKEE, per germline (reference sequence). The CDR3, as DNA: TGTGCCAGCAGCTTAAACCGGGACAGACCCTACAATGAGCAGTTCTTC. This codes for CASSLNRDRPYNEQFF.

The chain carries TRBV4-3 and TRBJ2-7, with D perhaps being TRBD1 or TRBD2 (5 bases each). The CDR3 contains 15 residues. Trimming left V 3 bases short and J 3 bases short, with 15 bases between. From germline, CDR1 is LGHNA and CDR2 YSLEER. The CDR3 here is CASSQGLGDYYEQYF. CDR3 nucleotide sequence: TGCGCCAGCAGCCAGGGATTGGGGGATTACTACGAGCAGTACTTC.

The chain combines TRBV5-1 with TRBJ1-1; 7 nucleotides agree with TRBD1. The CDR3 sequence is 13 residues long. CDR1 and CDR2 from the germline V gene are SGHRS and YFSETQ. Trimming at V came to 4 bases and at J to 4 bases, leaving 4 bases not matched to a gene. CDR3 nucleotide sequence: TGCGCCAGCAGCATAGGACAGGCCACTGAAGCTTTCTTT. It yields the protein CASSIGQATEAFF.

This clone has just one count. V is TRBV15 and J is TRBJ1-1; 7 bases map to TRBD1. After removal of 4 bases from V and 10 bases from J, the junction contained 6 bases not matched to a gene. The CDR3 has 12 amino acids. In germline, CDR1 is LNHNV, CDR2 YYDKDF (reference sequence). Here the CDR3 DNA reads TGTGCCACCAGCAACCCAGGGGGAAGAGCTTTCTTT. Its protein is CATSNPGGRAFF.

The chain couples TRBV29-1 to TRBJ2-7; perhaps D is TRBD1 or TRBD2 (6 bases each). Trimming shortened V by 6 bases and J by 1 base, and 16 bases separated the two germline ends. Germline V gene sequence: CDR1 SQVTM, CDR2 ANQGSEA. The CDR3 is made up of 14 amino acids. The CDR3 loop is CSVGGRSSSYEQYF. As DNA, the CDR3 is TGCAGCGTGGGGGGCCGTAGCTCATCCTACGAGCAGTACTTC.

The chain recombines TRBV4-1 with TRBJ2-1; 7 bases fit TRBD2. V dropped 8 bases and J dropped 0; count of bases not matched to a gene: 7. Per the germline V gene, CDR1 is MGHRA and CDR2 is YSYEKL. There are 15 residues in the CDR3. The chain's CDR3 is CASGDLADSYNEQFF. DNA for the CDR3: TGCGCCAGCGGCGACCTAGCGGACTCCTACAATGAGCAGTTCTTC.

The chain has TRBV14 and TRBJ2-5; D gene unclear. Trimming took 1 base from V and 5 from J, leaving 17 bases between them. CDR3 size: 16 residues. CDR1 is SGHDN, CDR2 FVKESK, per germline. CDR3 nucleotide sequence: TGTGCCAGCAGCCAAGGGCCCCCGTCGGGTTTCGAGACCCAGTACTTC. The encoded protein is CASSQGPPSGFETQYF.

This chain links TRBV7-6 with TRBJ2-3, with D perhaps TRBD1 or TRBD2 (5 bases each). CDR3 length equals 14 residues. V gave up 0 bases and J gave up 4 bases, with 8 bases separating them. The germline V gene encodes CDR1 SGHVS and CDR2 FNYEAQ. CDR3 region: CASSLAVGADTQYF. The CDR3 DNA follows: TGTGCCAGCAGCTTAGCGGTGGGGGCAGATACGCAGTATTTT.

The chain has TRBV11-2 and TRBJ2-3; no reliable D call. V shed 8 bases and J shed 1 base, with 7 bases lying between them. The CDR3 length is 12 residues. CDR1 SGHAT and CDR2 FQNNGV come from the germline V gene. This CDR3 reads CASGYGTDTQYF. The CDR3 nucleotides read TGTGCCAGCGGATACGGCACAGATACGCAGTATTTT.